A single sample gave rise to the 25 T cell receptor beta chains below, sequenced in a study of naive CD8 T cells in extremely preterm neonates (dated by TCRdb to about 2017). A handful of extremely preterm deliveries, at about 22-28 weeks of gestation, provided the preterm samples. The library came from the immunoSEQ multiplex PCR assay. Sourced from immuneACCESS, this table was stored by TCRdb with only in-frame sequences that have V and J called. A share of the clones is absent; for the studies checked, an unresolved V gene accounts for under half, and the remainder has no known explanation. The sample table shows thousands of clones, and roughly 96% are seen once. The leading ten clones occupy about 0.64% of the sample. Study-wide conclusions, independent of this receptor: Preterm CDR3s were shorter, with fewer N additions and less junctional trimming, and were closer to germline than those of older groups.

These receptors' targets are unknown. Input material: naive CD8+ T cells from cord blood. The receptors originated from a boy who was born preterm.

The genes are TRBV6-6 and TRBJ2-7; D is ambiguous. Germline values: CDR1 MNHNY, CDR2 SVGAGI (reference sequence). Trimming cost V 4 bases and J 3 bases, with 7 bases left between them. This CDR3 has 12 residues. This CDR3 is CASSSGFYEQYF. The CDR3 DNA reads as TGTGCCAGCAGTTCAGGATTCTACGAGCAGTACTTC.

The rearrangement joins TRBV27 to TRBJ2-1, with TRBD2 matching 8 bases. Germline V gene sequence: CDR1 MNHEY, CDR2 SMNVEV (reference sequence). The ends lost 2 bases at V and 0 bases at J; junction bases unmatched: 0. The length of the CDR3 is 15 residues. CDR3 DNA sequence: TGTGCCAGCAGTTTACTAGCGGGCTCCTACAATGAGCAGTTCTTC. Translation gives CASSLLAGSYNEQFF.

This chain uses TRBV19 with TRBJ1-2; D may be TRBD1 (6 bases). Germline lookup yields CDR1 LNHDA and CDR2 SQIVND (reference sequence). The V end was cut by 2 bases, the J end by 4 bases, with 17 bases between. The CDR3 has 16 residues. CDR3 in DNA: TGTGCCAGTAGTATATGGACAGACCTTTCTGGCTATGGCTACACCTTC. It is translated as CASSIWTDLSGYGYTF.

This clone was detected only once. The genes are TRBV27 and TRBJ1-4, with a tentative D call TRBD1 (6 bases). V gave up 2 bases and J gave up 2 bases, with 6 bases separating them. The germline CDR1 and CDR2 sequences are MNHEY and SMNVEV (reference sequence). The CDR3 spans 14 residues. For the CDR3, the DNA is TGTGCCAGCAGTTTAGGGGGCACTAATGAAAAACTGTTTTTT. Protein sequence: CASSLGGTNEKLFF.

Concerning this clone itself: Other DNA sequences in the same sample also yield this CDR3. In DNA, the CDR3 is TGTGCCAGCAGTTTAGGGGGCTCCTACGAGCAGTACTTC. Translation: CASSLGGSYEQYF. The chain joins TRBV28 to TRBJ2-7; D is possibly TRBD1 or TRBD2 (5 bases each). Germline CDR1 MDHEN, CDR2 SYDVKM. Trimming cost V 2 bases and J 0 bases, with 5 bases left between them. This CDR3 comprises 13 residues. Full variable domain (remainder filled in from reference TRBV28 and TRBJ2-7): DVKVTQSSRYLVKRTGEKVFLECVQDMDHENMFWYRQDPGLGLRLIYFSYDVKMKEKGDIPEGYSVSREKKERFSLILESASTNQTSMYLCASSLGGSYEQYFGPGTRLTVT.

CDR3 sequence: CASSMTSASYEQYF. For the CDR3, the DNA is TGTGCCAGCAGCATGACTAGCGCGTCCTACGAGCAGTACTTC. The V and J genes are TRBV11-2 and TRBJ2-7; 8 bases map to TRBD2. The CDR3 has 14 amino acids. Germline trimming cut 5 bases from V and 1 base from J; bases unmatched to any gene: 4. Per germline, CDR1 SGHAT and CDR2 FQNNGV.

The chain combines TRBV9 with TRBJ2-1; TRBD2 agrees at 7 bases. In germline, CDR1 is SGDLS, CDR2 YYNGEE. Trimming removed 4 bases from V and 3 bases from J; junction bases left unmatched: 10. CDR3 size: 16 residues. CDR3 DNA sequence: TGTGCCAGCAGCCGTTGGGGGGAGGGGCGCTACAATGAGCAGTTCTTC. Amino acids: CASSRWGEGRYNEQFF.

The chain recombines TRBV5-5 with TRBJ2-1, with 9 bases identical to TRBD1. The ends lost 2 bases at V and 5 bases at J; junction bases unmatched: 2. Germline-derived CDR1 and CDR2 are SGHKS and YYEKEE (reference sequence). The CDR3 runs to 14 residues. The CDR3 sequence is CASSFDRGDNEQFF. The CDR3 DNA reads as TGTGCCAGCAGCTTCGACAGGGGGGACAATGAGCAGTTCTTC. Together with reference TRBV5-5 and TRBJ2-1, the CDR3 gives the full variable domain: DAGVTQSPTHLIKTRGQQVTLRCSPISGHKSVSWYQQVLGQGPQFIFQYYEKEERGRGNFPDRFSARQFPNYSSELNVNALLLGDSALYLCASSFDRGDNEQFFGPGTRLTVL.

J is TRBJ1-5 and V is TRBV9; weak D call: TRBD1 (5 bases). In germline, CDR1 is SGDLS, CDR2 YYNGEE. The CDR3 runs to 14 residues. V lost 0 bases, J lost 1 base, and 5 bases lay in between. Here the CDR3 reads CASSVGGSNQPQHF. The CDR3 region has the DNA TGTGCCAGCAGCGTAGGGGGGAGCAATCAGCCCCAGCATTTT.

The genes are TRBV6-5 and TRBJ2-3, with TRBD2 matching 11 bases. Germline V gene data show CDR1 as MNHEY and CDR2 as SVGAGI. Unmatched junction bases numbered 4, after V lost 4 bases and J lost 4 bases. The CDR3 runs 15 residues. The CDR3 DNA reads TGTGCCAGCAGTTTGGGACTAGCGGAGTCAGATACGCAGTATTTT. Translation: CASSLGLAESDTQYF.

This clone was seen more than once but under ten times. V and J are TRBV28 and TRBJ1-2; weak D call: TRBD1 (6 bases). This CDR3 contains 15 residues. V lost 4 bases, J lost 3 bases, and 15 bases lay in between. Germline-derived CDR1 and CDR2 are MDHEN and SYDVKM. In nucleotides, the CDR3 is TGTGCCAGCAGTTCCCATACGCCAGGGGACTATGGCTACACCTTC. This encodes CASSSHTPGDYGYTF.

This clone was detected a few times. This chain connects TRBV7-9 to TRBJ2-3; 7 nucleotides match TRBD2. V shed 1 base and J 14 bases; nucleotides not matched to a gene: 3. The CDR3 contains 11 residues. Per the germline V gene, CDR1 is SEHNR and CDR2 is FQNEAQ (reference sequence). CDR3 in DNA: TGTGCCAGCAGCTTAGAACTAGCGCCGTATTTT. Amino acid sequence: CASSLELAPYF. The full variable domain, completed using reference TRBV7-9 and TRBJ2-3, is DTGVSQNPRHKITKRGQNVTFRCDPISEHNRLYWYRQTLGQGPEFLTYFQNEAQLEKSRLLSDRFSAERPKGSFSTLEIQRTEQGDSAMYLCASSLELAPYFGPGTRLTVL.

This rearrangement joins TRBV29-1 to TRBJ2-6, with a possible D match to TRBD1 (5 bases). CDR3 length: 15 residues. Trimming took 0 bases from V and 0 from J, leaving 6 bases between them. Germline CDR1 and CDR2: SQVTM and ANQGSEA. CDR3: CSVEDGHSGANVLTF. The DNA for the CDR3 is TGCAGCGTTGAAGACGGACACTCTGGGGCCAACGTCCTGACTTTC.

J is TRBJ1-2 and V is TRBV27, with D tentatively TRBD1 (5 bases). V lost 4 bases to trimming and J lost 4 bases, with 10 bases between them. Germline lookup yields CDR1 MNHEY and CDR2 SMNVEV (reference sequence). The CDR3 is 13 residues long. Here the CDR3 DNA reads TGTGCCAGCAGTTATGGGGCGGGCTATGGCTACACCTTC. Its translation: CASSYGAGYGYTF.

The rearrangement uses TRBV27 and TRBJ2-1; 13 bases match TRBD2. In germline, CDR1 is MNHEY, CDR2 SMNVEV (reference sequence). The V gene end was trimmed by 4 bases and the J gene end by 3 bases; junction bases not matched to a gene: 0. This CDR3 spans 15 amino acids. CDR3 sequence (DNA): TGTGCCAGCAGTTGGACTAGCGGGAGCTACAATGAGCAGTTCTTC. Translating gives CASSWTSGSYNEQFF.

The V gene is TRBV15, the J gene TRBJ2-1; 7 bases match TRBD2. This CDR3 is built from 13 residues. The germline V gene has CDR1 LNHNV and CDR2 YYDKDF (reference sequence). V lost 3 bases, J lost 6 bases, and 2 bases stayed unmatched. CDR3 loop: CATSRGGSNEQFF. The CDR3 region has the DNA TGTGCCACCAGCAGGGGCGGGAGCAATGAGCAGTTCTTC.

This clone was counted once. The rearrangement joins TRBV27 to TRBJ2-2, with TRBD2 matching over 13 bases. The CDR3 covers 17 residues. V dropped 5 bases and J dropped 7; count of bases not matched to a gene: 10. Germline CDR1 MNHEY, CDR2 SMNVEV (reference sequence). CDR3 residues: CASSRTGLAGVGGELFF. DNA for the CDR3: TGTGCCAGCAGTCGTACAGGACTAGCGGGAGTAGGCGGGGAGCTGTTTTTT.

In this sample, this clone turned up a few times. The chain carries TRBV6-5 and TRBJ1-1; D is possibly TRBD1 (5 bases). The ends were cut back, 2 bases at V and 1 base at J, with 5 bases in the middle. The CDR3 is 13 amino acids. Germline-derived CDR1 and CDR2 are MNHEY and SVGAGI. CDR3 coding DNA: TGTGCCAGCAGTTACACAGGGAACACTGAAGCTTTCTTT. This translates into CASSYTGNTEAFF.

J is TRBJ2-5 and V is TRBV2, with D hard to call. The CDR3 contains 13 residues. Between the trimmed V and J ends, which lost 6 bases and 3 bases, there was a span of 11 bases. The V gene's germline CDR1 is SNHLY and CDR2 FYNNEI. CDR3 sequence reads: CASSFTEKETQYF. CDR3 nucleotides: TGTGCCAGCAGCTTCACGGAGAAAGAGACCCAGTACTTC.

The chain couples TRBV5-1 to TRBJ2-7; 16 bases are shared with TRBD2. V shed 3 bases and J 6 bases; nucleotides not matched to a gene: 6. The CDR3 totals 16 residues. CDR1 SGHRS and CDR2 YFSETQ come from the germline V gene. CDR3 protein: CASSYGTSGRASEQYF. DNA for the CDR3: TGCGCCAGCAGCTATGGGACTAGCGGGAGGGCCTCCGAGCAGTACTTC.

The chain recombines TRBV4-1 with TRBJ2-1; TRBD1 might be the D (6 bases). The V end lost 0 bases, the J end lost 0 bases, and 6 bases lay between the germline ends. This CDR3 is 15 amino acids long. Germline CDR1 MGHRA, CDR2 YSYEKL. The CDR3: CASSQDRGSYNEQFF. The CDR3 bases are TGCGCCAGCAGCCAAGACAGGGGCTCCTACAATGAGCAGTTCTTC.

The chain combines TRBV28 with TRBJ2-7; D remains ambiguous. CDR3 length: 10 residues. Trimming took 6 bases from V and 4 from J, leaving 4 bases between them. Germline assignment: CDR1 MDHEN and CDR2 SYDVKM. The chain's CDR3 is CASSRYEQYF. As DNA, the CDR3 is TGTGCCAGCAGCCGATACGAGCAGTACTTC.

The rearrangement joins TRBV5-1 to TRBJ2-5; tentative D call: TRBD1 (6 bases). The J call may be incorrect, as the DNA end agrees better with TRBJ2-7. CDR1 is SGHRS and CDR2 is YFSETQ in the germline V gene. The CDR3 runs to 12 residues. The CDR3 is CASRDSSYEQYF. In DNA form, the CDR3 reads TGCGCCAGCAGGGACAGCTCCTACGAGCAGTACTTC.

The chain combines TRBV9 with TRBJ1-4; 7 bases match TRBD1. With V trimmed by 3 bases and J by 7 bases, 0 bases remained unmatched. Germline-derived CDR1 and CDR2 are SGDLS and YYNGEE. The CDR3 covers 12 residues. For the CDR3, the DNA is TGTGCCAGCAGCGACAGGGGTGAAAAACTGTTTTTT. Its translation is CASSDRGEKLFF.

This chain connects TRBV10-3 to TRBJ2-2, with D hard to call. V lost 3 bases, J lost 1 base, and 3 bases lay in between. Germline V gene lookup returns CDR1 ENHRY and CDR2 SYGVKD. The CDR3 is made up of 13 amino acids. The CDR3 bases are TGTGCCATCAGTGACAGGAACACCGGGGAGCTGTTTTTT. It translates to CAISDRNTGELFF.